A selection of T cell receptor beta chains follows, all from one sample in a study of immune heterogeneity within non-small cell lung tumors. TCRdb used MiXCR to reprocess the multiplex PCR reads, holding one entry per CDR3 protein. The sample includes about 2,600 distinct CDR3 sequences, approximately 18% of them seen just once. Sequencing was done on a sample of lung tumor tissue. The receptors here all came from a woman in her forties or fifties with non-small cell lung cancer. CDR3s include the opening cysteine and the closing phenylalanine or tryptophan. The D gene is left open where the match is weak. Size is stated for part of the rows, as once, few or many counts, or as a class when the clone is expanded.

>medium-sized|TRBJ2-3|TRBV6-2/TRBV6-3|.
TGTGCCAGCAGCTTCCGGGACCGTAGCACAGATACGCAGTATTTT
CASSFRDRSTDTQYF
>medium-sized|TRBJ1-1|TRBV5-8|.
TGTGCCAGCAGCTTCGGTGATCACACCACAACTGAAGCTTTCTTT
CASSFGDHTTTEAFF
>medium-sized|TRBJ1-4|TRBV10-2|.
TGCGCCAGCAGTGAGGGGGTACGGGAAAAACTGTTTTTT
CASSEGVREKLFF
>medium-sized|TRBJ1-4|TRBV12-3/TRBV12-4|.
TGTGCCAGCAGTCGCACAGGGAGTAGGAAACTGTTTTTT
CASSRTGSRKLFF
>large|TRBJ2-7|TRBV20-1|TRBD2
TGCAGTGCTAGGGTACTAGCGGAGGGCTACGAGCAGTACTTC
CSARVLAEGYEQYF
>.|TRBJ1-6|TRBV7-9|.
TGCGCCAGCAGCTTAGACCCACGGGGGGTTTCACCCCTCCACTTT
CASSLDPRGVSPLHF
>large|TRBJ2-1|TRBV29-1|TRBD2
TGCAGCGTGAGGGCGGGGGGCAATGAGCAGTTCTTC
CSVRAGGNEQFF
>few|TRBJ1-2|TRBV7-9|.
TGTGCCAGCAAGTCGGGAGAGACGAACTATGGCTACACCTTC
CASKSGETNYGYTF
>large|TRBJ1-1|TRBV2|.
TGTGCCAGCAGCCAATCGGATGAAGCTTTCTTT
CASSQSDEAFF
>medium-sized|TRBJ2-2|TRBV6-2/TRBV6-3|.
TGTGCCAGCGCGGGGAACACCGGGGAGCTGTTTTTT
CASAGNTGELFF
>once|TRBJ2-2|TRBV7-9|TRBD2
TGTGCCAGCAGCAACCCTAGCGGGAGAAGTGGGGGGGAGCTGTTTTTT
CASSNPSGRSGGELFF
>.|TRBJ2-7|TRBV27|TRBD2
TGTGCCAGCAGTTTATCGGCTAGCGGGAGGGCCTACTCCTACGAGCAGTACTTC
CASSLSASGRAYSYEQYF
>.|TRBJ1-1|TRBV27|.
TGTGCCAGCAGTTTAGGAGGGATGAACACTGAAGCTTTCTTT
CASSLGGMNTEAFF
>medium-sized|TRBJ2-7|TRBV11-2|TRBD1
TGTGCCAGCAGCCGGGGACAGGGTCCCTACGAGCAGTACTTC
CASSRGQGPYEQYF
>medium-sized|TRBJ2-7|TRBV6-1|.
TGTGCCAGCAGTGAAGCGTTGGTTTCAGGGATCAACTACGAGCAGTACTTC
CASSEALVSGINYEQYF
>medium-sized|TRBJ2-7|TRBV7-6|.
TGTGCCAGCAGCTTAGAGCAGGCGTCCTACGAGCAGTACTTC
CASSLEQASYEQYF
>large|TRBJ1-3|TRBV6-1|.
TGTGCCAGCAGTGGTCGCTCTGGAAACACCATATATTTT
CASSGRSGNTIYF
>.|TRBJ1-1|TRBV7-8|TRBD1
TGTGCCAGCAGCTCTACAGGGGGCGATGCTTTCTTT
CASSSTGGDAFF
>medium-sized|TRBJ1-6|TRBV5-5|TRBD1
TGTGCCAGCAACGGGGACAGGGGGCGGTCACCCCTCCACTTT
CASNGDRGRSPLHF
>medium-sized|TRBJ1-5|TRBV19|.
TGTGCCAGTAGTATACAAGTCTTGGGCAATCAGCCCCAGCATTTT
CASSIQVLGNQPQHF
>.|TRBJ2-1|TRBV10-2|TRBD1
TGCGCCAGCAGCCCTATCGGGACAGGGGATGAGCAGTTCTTC
CASSPIGTGDEQFF
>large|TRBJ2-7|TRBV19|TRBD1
TGTGCCAGTAGTCCAGGGACAGGGCTCGTCTACGAGCAGTACTTC
CASSPGTGLVYEQYF
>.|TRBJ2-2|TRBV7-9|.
TGTGTCATCTTTTTCCTGGACGGTCTAGGCACCGTGGAGCTGTTTTTT
CVIFFLDGLGTVELFF
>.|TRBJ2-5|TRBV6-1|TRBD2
TGTGCCAGCAGTCCCCCGGGGGGGGCGGTGACCCAGTACTTC
CASSPPGGAVTQYF
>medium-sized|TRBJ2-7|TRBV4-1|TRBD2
TGCGCCAGCAGCAAGACTAGCGACTACGAGCAGTACTTC
CASSKTSDYEQYF
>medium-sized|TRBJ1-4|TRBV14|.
TGTGCCAGCAGCCAAGAGGGGACACGTAATGAAAAACTGTTTTTT
CASSQEGTRNEKLFF
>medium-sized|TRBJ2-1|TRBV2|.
TGTGCCAGCACCTCCCCGGGTACTAGGTTAGACAATGAGCAGTTCTTC
CASTSPGTRLDNEQFF
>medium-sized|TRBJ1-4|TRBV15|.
TGTGCCACCAGCAGAGATCTCGGGAAGGGGGAAAAACTGTTTTTT
CATSRDLGKGEKLFF
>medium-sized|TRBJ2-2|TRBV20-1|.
TGCAGCGTCCCGGGACAGAACACCGGGGAGCTGTTTTTT
CSVPGQNTGELFF
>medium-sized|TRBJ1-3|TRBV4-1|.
TGCGCCAGCAGCCAAGTGTTAGTGGTCCAGGGGAATTCTGGAAACACCATATATTTT
CASSQVLVVQGNSGNTIYF
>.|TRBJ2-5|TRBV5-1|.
TGCGCCAGCAGCCCGAATTCTCCAGGGGCCGGAGAGACCCAGTACTTC
CASSPNSPGAGETQYF
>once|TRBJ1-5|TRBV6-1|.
TGTGCCAGCAGTGAAGCTTGGTCGGGGCAGCCCCAGCATTTT
CASSEAWSGQPQHF
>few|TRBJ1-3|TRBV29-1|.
TGCAGCATCCGACAGGGAAACACCATATATTTT
CSIRQGNTIYF
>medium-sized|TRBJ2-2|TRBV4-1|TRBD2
TGCGCCAGCAGCCAAGAACTAGCGGGAGGGCCGACCGGGGAGCTGTTTTTT
CASSQELAGGPTGELFF
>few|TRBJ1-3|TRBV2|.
TGTGCCAGCAGTGCCCTTCCGGGAAACACCATATATTTT
CASSALPGNTIYF
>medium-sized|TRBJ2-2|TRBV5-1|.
TGCGCCAGCAGCTTGCCGGCGGGACTCACCGGGGAGCTGTTTTTT
CASSLPAGLTGELFF
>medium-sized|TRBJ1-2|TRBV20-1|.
TGCAGTGCTAGAGATACAGACAGGCCGGGAGGCTACACCTTC
CSARDTDRPGGYTF
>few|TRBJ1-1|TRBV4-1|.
TGCGCCAGCAGCCTGGCGCAGGGCGACACTGAAGCTTTCTTT
CASSLAQGDTEAFF
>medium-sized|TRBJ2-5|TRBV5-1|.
TGCGCCAGCAGCGGCCAGGTGGCAGAGACCCAGTACTTC
CASSGQVAETQYF
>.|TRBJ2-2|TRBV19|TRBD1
TGTGCCACCCCCGACAGGGGGATCACCGGGGAGCTGTTTTTT
CATPDRGITGELFF
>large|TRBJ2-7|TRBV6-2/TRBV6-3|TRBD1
TGTGCCAGCAGTTACTCGTGGACAGGGGGCAGGAGTCGATACGAGCAGTACTTC
CASSYSWTGGRSRYEQYF
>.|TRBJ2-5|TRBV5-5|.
TGTGCCAGCAGCTTGGGAGGGAGTGGAGAGACCCAGTACTTC
CASSLGGSGETQYF
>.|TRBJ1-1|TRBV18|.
TGTGCCAGCTCATGGGTCTCAGGGGAATTTATGAACACTGAAGCTTTCTTT
CASSWVSGEFMNTEAFF
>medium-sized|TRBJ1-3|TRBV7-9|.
TGTGCCAGCAGCCGAATCGACAGTGTAGATCCCGGAAACACCATATATTTT
CASSRIDSVDPGNTIYF
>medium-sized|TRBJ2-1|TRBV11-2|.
TGTGCCAGCAGCTTACTGGTTCCGGGCCCCGGGGACAATGAGCAGTTCTTC
CASSLLVPGPGDNEQFF
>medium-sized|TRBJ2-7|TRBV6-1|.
TGTGCCAGCAGTTCTTTACAGGGAGGGTGGGTGCCAAGCGAGCAGTACTTC
CASSSLQGGWVPSEQYF
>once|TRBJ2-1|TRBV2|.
TGTGCCAGCAGTGAAAGCAAGCGGGTGCAGTTCTTC
CASSESKRVQFF
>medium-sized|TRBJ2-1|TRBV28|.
TGTGCCAGCAGTGGGAACAGGGCAACCGAACGGGGCAATGAGCAGTTCTTC
CASSGNRATERGNEQFF
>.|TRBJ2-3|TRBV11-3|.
TGTGCCAGCAGCTTAACCAGGTACACAGATACGCAGTATTTT
CASSLTRYTDTQYF
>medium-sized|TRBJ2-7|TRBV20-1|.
TGCAGTGCCCAAGAATGGCTCGGCTACGAGCAGTACTTC
CSAQEWLGYEQYF
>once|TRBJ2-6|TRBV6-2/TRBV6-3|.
TGTGCCAGCCGGTACTCTGGGGCCAACGTCCTGACTTTC
CASRYSGANVLTF
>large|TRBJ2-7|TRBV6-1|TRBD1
TGTGCCAGTAGACTGAACAGGGGGCAGGGAGGCTACGAGCAGTACTTC
CASRLNRGQGGYEQYF
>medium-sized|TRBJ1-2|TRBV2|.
TGTGCCAGCAGTACATTGCCGAACTTATGGGGCTACACCTTC
CASSTLPNLWGYTF
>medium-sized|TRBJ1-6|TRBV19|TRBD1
TGTGCCAGCAGGGGGGGTCTCGATAATTCACCCCTCCACTTT
CASRGGLDNSPLHF
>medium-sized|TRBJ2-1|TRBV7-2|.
TGTGCCAGTTCCCTAGGGGACCCCAGGTTCTTC
CASSLGDPRFF
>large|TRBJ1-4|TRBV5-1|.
TGCGCCAGCAGCCCCTATCGGGCAGGTGGGGAAAAACTGTTTTTT
CASSPYRAGGEKLFF
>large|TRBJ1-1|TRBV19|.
TGTGCCAGTAGTGAGAAGAGGAACACTGAAGCTTTCTTT
CASSEKRNTEAFF
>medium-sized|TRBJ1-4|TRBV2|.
TGTGCCAGCAGTGAGGACCAAGGGGCAGAGGAAAAACTGTTTTTT
CASSEDQGAEEKLFF
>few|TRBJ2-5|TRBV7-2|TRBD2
TGTGCCAGCAGCTACCCCCGAGGCTCCGGGGGGGAGACCCAGTACTTC
CASSYPRGSGGETQYF
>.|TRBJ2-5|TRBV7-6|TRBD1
TGTGCCAGCAGCTTAGCGGTGACAGGGTCTTTCAAAGAGACCCAGTACTTC
CASSLAVTGSFKETQYF